Listed below are T cell receptor beta chains from one sample, sequenced in a study of regulatory T cells in long-lasting Graves disease. TCRdb reprocessed the multiplex PCR reads with MiXCR, giving one entry per CDR3 protein. This sample yields a few hundred thousand distinct CDR3 sequences, of which approximately 16% are seen a single time; 25% to 30% belongs to the top ten. The same data also contributed to another study, on T cells in Graves' hyperthyroidism and ophthalmopathy.

This material consisted of peripheral blood mononuclear cells (PBMCs), taken at new diagnosis, from a patient treated with antithyroid drugs. These receptors were collected from a man aged 35 to 55 with Graves disease. CDR3s include the opening cysteine and the closing phenylalanine or tryptophan. Each record gives: D gene, clone size, CDR3 length, V gene, J gene, CDR3 protein, CDR3 DNA. The D gene is left open where the match is weak. Clone size is given for some rows only: seen once, a few or many times, or a class if the clone is expanded.

-	-	13	TRBV4-1	TRBJ1-5	CASSQEYDRTQHF	TGCGCCAGCAGCCAAGAATATGACAGAACCCAGCATTTT
TRBD2	many	17	TRBV24-1	TRBJ2-3	CATSDLQRGQHTDTQYF	TGTGCCACCAGTGATCTCCAGCGGGGGCAACACACAGATACGCAGTATTTT
-	many	13	TRBV30	TRBJ1-1	CAWRIGGLVGAFF	TGTGCCTGGAGGATCGGGGGGCTAGTGGGGGCTTTCTTT
TRBD1	many	13	TRBV30	TRBJ2-7	CAWSAGQGDEQYF	TGTGCCTGGAGTGCCGGACAGGGAGACGAGCAGTACTTC
-	many	14	TRBV4-2	TRBJ2-7	CASSQDPQRGEQYF	TGTGCCAGCAGCCAAGACCCCCAGAGAGGGGAGCAGTACTTC
-	-	15	TRBV7-2	TRBJ1-5	CASSLVQGEGQPQHF	TGTGCCAGCAGCTTAGTTCAGGGTGAAGGCCAGCCCCAGCATTTT
-	many	16	TRBV28	TRBJ1-6	CASHTRGGAHNSPLHF	TGTGCCAGCCACACCAGAGGGGGGGCGCATAATTCACCCCTCCACTTT
-	many	15	TRBV18	TRBJ1-1	CASSLPSGGGTEAFF	TGTGCCAGCTCCCTCCCGTCCGGGGGAGGCACTGAAGCTTTCTTT
-	many	14	TRBV12-3/TRBV12-4	TRBJ2-5	CASSDDSGGETQYF	TGTGCCAGCAGTGACGACAGCGGTGGAGAGACCCAGTACTTC
TRBD2	many	16	TRBV29-1	TRBJ2-3	CSVAPTSGGFADTQYF	TGCAGCGTGGCCCCGACTAGCGGGGGGTTTGCGGATACGCAGTATTTT
TRBD2	many	14	TRBV27	TRBJ2-3	CASSGLAVSDTQYF	TGTGCCAGTTCCGGACTAGCGGTTTCAGATACGCAGTATTTT
-	many	14	TRBV11-1	TRBJ2-1	CASSYLRGGNEQFF	TGTGCCAGCAGCTACTTACGAGGCGGCAATGAGCAGTTCTTC
-	many	16	TRBV18	TRBJ1-1	CASSPNPPAAGGEAFF	TGTGCCAGCTCACCAAACCCTCCGGCGGCGGGAGGGGAAGCTTTCTTT
-	-	14	TRBV29-1	TRBJ1-5	CSVEVSGAGQPQHF	TGCAGCGTTGAAGTTTCGGGGGCAGGTCAGCCCCAGCATTTT
TRBD1	many	14	TRBV20-1	TRBJ1-5	CSASPGGHNQPQHF	TGCAGTGCTAGTCCAGGGGGACACAATCAGCCCCAGCATTTT
-	few	12	TRBV15	TRBJ1-4	CATSEGGGVLFF	TGTGCCACCAGCGAGGGGGGCGGGGTACTGTTTTTT
TRBD1	many	12	TRBV7-9	TRBJ2-7	CASGQGSYEQYF	TGTGCCAGCGGACAGGGTAGCTACGAGCAGTACTTC
-	-	14	TRBV15	TRBJ1-2	CATSRGGQNYGYTF	TGTGCCACCAGCAGGGGGGGACAAAACTATGGCTACACCTTC
-	many	16	TRBV28	TRBJ1-4	CASSTRGLTTNEKLFF	TGTGCCAGCAGCACCCGGGGCCTTACGACTAATGAAAAACTGTTTTTT
-	many	15	TRBV15	TRBJ2-3	CATSREAQDPDTQYF	TGTGCCACCAGCAGAGAGGCACAGGACCCGGATACGCAGTATTTT
-	few	15	TRBV11-3	TRBJ2-7	CASSLGGPNYYEQYF	TGTGCCAGCAGCTTAGGGGGGCCTAATTACTACGAGCAGTACTTC
TRBD2	many	15	TRBV5-1	TRBJ2-7	CASSLASGGGYEQYF	TGCGCCAGCAGCTTGGCTAGCGGGGGAGGATACGAGCAGTACTTC
-	many	14	TRBV7-9	TRBJ2-1	CASSYRLDYNEQFF	TGTGCCAGCAGCTACAGACTTGACTACAATGAGCAGTTCTTC
-	-	14	TRBV15	TRBJ2-5	CATSRGGVQETQYF	TGTGCCACCAGCAGAGGGGGAGTTCAAGAGACCCAGTACTTC
-	few	13	TRBV6-2/TRBV6-3	TRBJ2-7	CASSSLDSYEQYF	TGTGCCAGCAGTTCCCTGGACAGCTACGAGCAGTACTTC
-	many	15	TRBV6-1	TRBJ2-6	CASSERYSGANVLTF	TGTGCCAGCAGTGAAAGGTACTCTGGGGCCAACGTCCTGACTTTC
-	-	14	TRBV4-1	TRBJ2-5	CASSQQETRETQYF	TGCGCCAGCAGCCAACAGGAGACCCGGGAGACCCAGTACTTC
TRBD2	-	19	TRBV28	TRBJ2-5	CASTPGLAGGLPKRLTQYF	TGTGCCAGCACTCCGGGACTAGCGGGGGGCCTCCCCAAGAGATTGACCCAGTACTTC
TRBD2	-	14	TRBV9	TRBJ2-1	CASSLGGIGDEQFF	TGTGCCAGCAGCCTCGGGGGGATCGGGGATGAGCAGTTCTTC
-	few	13	TRBV24-1	TRBJ1-5	CATSGGAGQPQHF	TGTGCCACCAGTGGCGGGGCCGGTCAGCCCCAGCATTTT
-	many	13	TRBV7-3	TRBJ2-7	CASSPQSSYEQYF	TGTGCCAGCAGCCCGCAGAGCTCCTACGAGCAGTACTTC
TRBD1	many	14	TRBV30	TRBJ2-7	CAWSLVTGYDEQYF	TGTGCCTGGAGTCTCGTGACAGGGTACGACGAGCAGTACTTC
-	-	12	TRBV20-1	TRBJ2-3	CSAGTMGDTQYF	TGCAGTGCAGGGACCATGGGAGATACGCAGTATTTT
-	many	14	TRBV28	TRBJ1-5	CATRDGDSNQPQHF	TGTGCCACACGGGACGGAGATAGCAATCAGCCCCAGCATTTT
TRBD2	medium-sized	17	TRBV5-1	TRBJ2-1	CASSSSGTSDFYNEQFF	TGCGCCAGCAGCAGCTCCGGGACTAGCGATTTCTACAATGAGCAGTTCTTC
-	-	17	TRBV28	TRBJ2-5	CASSPAHGGGGQETQYF	TGTGCCAGCAGCCCCGCCCACGGGGGTGGAGGGCAAGAGACCCAGTACTTC
TRBD2	-	15	TRBV2	TRBJ2-3	CASRGLAGGGDTQYF	TGTGCCAGCAGGGGACTAGCGGGGGGAGGGGATACGCAGTATTTT
-	-	15	TRBV5-4	TRBJ1-4	CASSSPRDGNEKLFF	TGTGCCAGCAGCTCCCCCCGGGACGGAAATGAAAAACTGTTTTTT
-	many	13	TRBV18	TRBJ2-4	CASSPSDRNIQYF	TGTGCCAGCTCACCCTCTGACAGAAACATTCAGTACTTC
TRBD1	many	18	TRBV27	TRBJ2-5	CASSLFASSRTGSETQYF	TGTGCCAGCAGTTTATTTGCTAGTTCCCGGACAGGGTCCGAGACCCAGTACTTC
TRBD1	many	14	TRBV7-2	TRBJ2-7	CASSFISDRDEQYF	TGTGCCAGCAGCTTCATTTCGGACAGGGACGAGCAGTACTTC
-	many	13	TRBV7-8	TRBJ2-5	CASRPQGTETQYF	TGTGCCAGCAGGCCCCAGGGGACAGAGACCCAGTACTTC
TRBD2	few	17	TRBV9	TRBJ2-3	CASSFGTSGGRADTQYF	TGTGCCAGCAGCTTCGGGACTAGCGGGGGGAGGGCAGATACGCAGTATTTT
TRBD1	many	15	TRBV5-1	TRBJ2-1	CASSLRTGGANEQFF	TGCGCCAGCAGCTTAAGGACAGGGGGCGCGAATGAGCAGTTCTTC
-	-	16	TRBV7-9	TRBJ2-3	CASRGMRGNHLDTQYF	TGTGCCAGCAGGGGAATGCGGGGCAACCATCTAGATACGCAGTATTTT
TRBD2	many	16	TRBV5-5	TRBJ2-1	CASSRTSGGAQNEQFF	TGTGCCAGCAGCAGGACTAGCGGGGGGGCTCAAAATGAGCAGTTCTTC
-	many	12	TRBV30	TRBJ2-7	CAWSLTRYEQYF	TGTGCCTGGAGTTTGACTAGATACGAGCAGTACTTC
TRBD1	-	16	TRBV10-3	TRBJ2-7	CAISAGTAGGLDEQYF	TGTGCCATCAGTGCGGGGACAGCCGGCGGTTTGGACGAGCAGTACTTC
-	many	16	TRBV6-4	TRBJ2-7	CASSALGQASSYEQYF	TGTGCCAGCAGTGCCCTGGGGCAGGCCAGCTCCTACGAGCAGTACTTC
-	many	14	TRBV28	TRBJ1-1	CASSTRGRTAEAFF	TGTGCCAGCAGCACTCGGGGCCGGACAGCTGAAGCTTTCTTT
TRBD1	-	14	TRBV9	TRBJ1-4	CASSDGTGVEKLFF	TGTGCCAGCAGCGATGGGACAGGGGTAGAAAAACTGTTTTTT
-	-	14	TRBV5-1	TRBJ2-5	CASSPPRGQMTQYF	TGCGCCAGCAGCCCCCCTCGCGGCCAGATGACCCAGTACTTC
-	-	15	TRBV19	TRBJ2-1	CASSIQGHPYNGQFF	TGTGCCAGTAGTATCCAAGGACACCCCTACAATGGGCAGTTCTTC
-	few	13	TRBV4-1	TRBJ1-5	CASSQISDQPQHF	TGCGCCAGCAGCCAAATCTCAGATCAGCCCCAGCATTTT
-	many	14	TRBV2	TRBJ2-4	CASSEELAKNIQYF	TGTGCCAGCAGTGAGGAACTAGCCAAAAACATTCAGTACTTC
TRBD1	-	15	TRBV27	TRBJ2-6	CASASDRAGANVLTF	TGTGCCAGCGCTTCGGACAGGGCTGGGGCCAACGTCCTGACTTTC
TRBD1	many	15	TRBV20-1	TRBJ1-4	CSARPPLRGGEKLFF	TGCAGTGCTAGACCTCCCCTCAGGGGGGGGGAAAAACTGTTTTTT
TRBD2	few	14	TRBV3-1	TRBJ2-3	CASSFRGVTDTQYF	TGTGCCAGCAGTTTCCGGGGGGTCACAGATACGCAGTATTTT
TRBD2	many	17	TRBV12-3/TRBV12-4	TRBJ2-1	CASSPLRSGGATGEQFF	TGTGCCAGCAGTCCACTACGCAGCGGGGGGGCGACTGGTGAGCAGTTCTTC